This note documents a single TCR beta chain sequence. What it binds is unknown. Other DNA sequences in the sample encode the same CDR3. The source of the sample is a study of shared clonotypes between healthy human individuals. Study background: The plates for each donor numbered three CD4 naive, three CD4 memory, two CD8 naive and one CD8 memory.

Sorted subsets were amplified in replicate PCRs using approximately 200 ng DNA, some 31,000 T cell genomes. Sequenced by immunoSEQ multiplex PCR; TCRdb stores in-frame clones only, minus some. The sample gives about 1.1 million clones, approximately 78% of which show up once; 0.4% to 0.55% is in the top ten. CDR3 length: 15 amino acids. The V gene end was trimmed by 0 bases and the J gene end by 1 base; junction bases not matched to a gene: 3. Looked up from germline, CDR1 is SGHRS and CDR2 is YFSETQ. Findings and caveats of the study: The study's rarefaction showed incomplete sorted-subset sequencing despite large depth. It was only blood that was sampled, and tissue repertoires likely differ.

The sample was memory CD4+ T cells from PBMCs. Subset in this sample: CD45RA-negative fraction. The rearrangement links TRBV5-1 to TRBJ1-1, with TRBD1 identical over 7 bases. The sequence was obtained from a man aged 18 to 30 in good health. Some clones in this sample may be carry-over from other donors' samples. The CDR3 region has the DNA TGCGCCAGCAGCTTGGAGGGGACAGCGAACACTGAAGCTTTCTTT. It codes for CASSLEGTANTEAFF.